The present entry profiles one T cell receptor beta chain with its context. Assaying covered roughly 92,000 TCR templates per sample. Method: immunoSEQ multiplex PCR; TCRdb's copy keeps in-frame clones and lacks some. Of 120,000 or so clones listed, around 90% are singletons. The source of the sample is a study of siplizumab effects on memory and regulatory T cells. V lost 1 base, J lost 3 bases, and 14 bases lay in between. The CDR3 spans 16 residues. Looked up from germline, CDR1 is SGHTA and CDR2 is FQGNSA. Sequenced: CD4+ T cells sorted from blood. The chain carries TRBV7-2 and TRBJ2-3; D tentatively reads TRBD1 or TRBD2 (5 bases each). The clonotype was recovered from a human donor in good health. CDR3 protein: CASSLEPGLRTDTQYF. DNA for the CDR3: TGTGCCAGCAGCTTAGAACCGGGGCTAAGGACAGATACGCAGTATTTT.